This is a list of T cell receptor beta chains from one sample in a study of blood T cell repertoires in COVID-19. Clones were sequenced by immunoSEQ multiplex PCR, and TCRdb holds only the in-frame ones, with some missing. The data hold 90,000 to 120,000 clones, with approximately 86% observed a single time. The material sequenced was PBMCs or T cells enriched from blood (not recorded which). These TCRs come from a woman aged 45-60 years who had recovered from COVID-19. Both conserved end residues are part of each CDR3.

j_call v_call cdr3_aa
TRBJ2-5 TRBV4-1 CASSQPTHPNGQTQYF
TRBJ1-1 TRBV6-5 CASSYRGLGTEAFF
TRBJ2-1 TRBV7-3 CASSSTSGRNEQFF
TRBJ2-7 TRBV5-4 CASSSGTALYEQYF
TRBJ2-7 TRBV5-1 CASSLGASPLSYEQYF
TRBJ1-2 TRBV6-5 CASSYFGNRAGYTF
TRBJ2-1 TRBV11-2 CASSSIRDRGYNEQFF
TRBJ1-1 TRBV30 CAWSGSDSRAEAFF
TRBJ2-5 TRBV24-1 CATSDWTSGGRETQYF
TRBJ1-5 TRBV2 CASSAIRDSSNQPQHF
TRBJ2-7 TRBV19 CASSSRGQGLSYEQYF
TRBJ2-2 TRBV5-1 CASSLPSSGGTGELFF
TRBJ2-7 TRBV6-6 CASSYFRGLHYEQYF
TRBJ1-1 TRBV19 CASSIRGFDTEAFF
TRBJ1-3 TRBV18 CASSPLSGGPGNTIYF
TRBJ1-5 TRBV4-1 CASSQMGGDSNQPQHF
TRBJ2-5 TRBV28 CASSLRHRETQYF
TRBJ1-1 TRBV7-9 CASSQRQGGTEAFF
TRBJ2-5 TRBV4-1 CASSLPGGQETQYF
TRBJ2-5 TRBV18 CASSLQGQETQYF
TRBJ2-2 TRBV7-2 CASSPGSSNTGELFF
TRBJ1-5 TRBV19 CASNKDRGNQPQHF
TRBJ2-1 TRBV5-4 CASRGEHNEQFF
TRBJ2-7 TRBV28 CASTLPGSYEQYF
TRBJ2-2 TRBV24-1 CATSDFKEAGANTGELFF
TRBJ1-1 TRBV28 CASEAGNTEAFF
TRBJ2-1 TRBV6-5 CASIGGAGANNEQFF
TRBJ2-3 TRBV5-1 CASSRRPADSTDTQYF
TRBJ1-2 TRBV27 CASSPGAGGRGQGYTF
TRBJ2-2 TRBV24-1 CATSEPGTHIPGELFF
TRBJ1-5 TRBV19 CASSIRGGDQPQHF
TRBJ2-1 TRBV4-1 CASSQAGAGVYNEQFF
TRBJ1-2 TRBV5-4 CASSSPKQDAGYGYTF
TRBJ1-1 TRBV12-3/TRBV12-4 CASCRNTEAFF
TRBJ2-7 TRBV3-1/TRBV3-2 CASSLPGQGLYEQYF
TRBJ2-1 TRBV29-1 CSVGLDSEQFF
TRBJ2-7 TRBV6-5 CASRDSSYEQYF
TRBJ2-1 TRBV2 CASTGSGASYNEQFF
TRBJ1-1 TRBV6-5 CASPDLDRVEPEAFF
TRBJ1-2 TRBV4-2 CASSQDAGQLIARLYGYTF
TRBJ1-2 TRBV7-2 CASSLAQGNYGYTF